What follows are 29 T cell receptor beta chains derived from one specimen sequenced in a study of blood T cells in healthy people across ages. With a J-beta primer mix and a sample-barcoded 5' primer, a second PCR ran 7 to 11 cycles. TCRdb recomputed calls from the 5' RACE reads with MiXCR, one row per CDR3 protein. This sample yields approximately 600,000 distinct CDR3 sequences, of which approximately 59% are seen a single time; over 35% belongs to the top ten. The sequencing sample was made of blood. Every receptor here comes from a man in his sixties in good health.

The rearrangement uses TRBV20-1 and TRBJ2-1; D remains unclear. Looked up from germline, CDR1 is DFQATT and CDR2 is SNEGSKA (reference sequence). The V gene lost 0 bases and the J gene lost 10 bases, with 13 bases spanning the gap. The CDR3 sequence is 13 residues long. The DNA of the CDR3 is TGCAGTGCTAGAGATCCTAGAGGATGGGAGCAGTTCTTC. As protein: CSARDPRGWEQFF.

This clonotype has just a few counts. This chain connects TRBV12-3 or TRBV12-4 to TRBJ2-2; D is unresolved. CDR3 size: 14 residues. Trimming cost V 5 bases and J 1 base, with 8 bases left between them. Here the CDR3 reads CASSPDQNTGELFF. CDR3 in DNA: TGTGCCAGCAGTCCGGACCAGAACACCGGGGAGCTGTTTTTT.

The rearrangement joins TRBV5-1 to TRBJ2-1, with 9 bases that match TRBD1. The CDR3 is 16 residues long. V gave up 3 bases and J gave up 6 bases; unmatched junction bases: 10. Germline lookup yields CDR1 SGHRS and CDR2 YFSETQ. CDR3 region: CASSSLSGTGFNEQFF. The CDR3 DNA reads as TGCGCCAGCAGCTCCCTCTCGGGGACAGGGTTCAATGAGCAGTTCTTC.

The genes are TRBV7-2 and TRBJ2-5; possibly TRBD1 for D (6 bases). The CDR3 contains 18 residues. V lost 2 bases and J 5 bases, leaving 24 bases between the germline ends. Germline assignment: CDR1 SGHTA and CDR2 FQGNSA. CDR3 protein: CASSLRLGLLGAAETQYF. In DNA form, the CDR3 reads TGTGCCAGCAGCTTAAGATTAGGGTTGTTGGGGGCCGCGGAGACCCAGTACTTC.

The chain uses TRBV20-1 and TRBJ2-1; 8 nucleotides match TRBD2. In germline, CDR1 is DFQATT, CDR2 SNEGSKA (reference sequence). The CDR3 contains 15 residues. Unmatched junction bases numbered 5, after V lost 0 bases and J lost 4 bases. The DNA for the CDR3 is TGCAGTGCTAGAGATTGGGTAGCGGGGTACAATGAGCAGTTCTTC. Translating gives CSARDWVAGYNEQFF.

The chain employs TRBV20-1 and TRBJ2-5, with D unresolved. Trimming shortened V by 6 bases and J by 3 bases, and 11 bases separated the two germline ends. There are 12 residues in the CDR3. Germline V gene data show CDR1 as DFQATT and CDR2 as SNEGSKA (reference sequence). In DNA, the CDR3 is TGCAGTGCCAACCCGCAGGAAGAGACCCAGTACTTC. Translation gives CSANPQEETQYF.

This clonotype occurred a few times. The V gene is TRBV29-1, the J gene TRBJ2-3, with a possible D match to TRBD1 (6 bases). The CDR3 has 12 amino acids. Germline V gene lookup returns CDR1 SQVTM and CDR2 ANQGSEA. The ends were cut back, 4 bases at V and 5 bases at J, with 10 bases in the middle. The CDR3 loop reads CSVGTGRDTQYF. Written as DNA, the CDR3 is TGCAGCGTTGGCACAGGGAGAGATACGCAGTATTTT.

V gene TRBV18 combines with J gene TRBJ1-5, with unresolved D. The CDR3 length is 15 residues. Between the trimmed V and J ends, which lost 3 bases and 3 bases, there was a span of 12 bases. Germline loops: CDR1 KGHSH, CDR2 LQKENI. The CDR3 sequence: CASSPWQASNQPQHF. In nucleotides, the CDR3 is TGTGCCAGCTCACCGTGGCAGGCTTCCAATCAGCCCCAGCATTTT.

The V gene is TRBV3-1, the J gene TRBJ1-2; unclear D gene. V dropped 3 bases and J dropped 6 bases, with 11 bases sitting between them. The CDR3 has 13 amino acids. CDR1 LGHDT and CDR2 YNNKEL come from the germline V gene (reference sequence). This CDR3 is CASSQGRGDGYTF. The DNA for the CDR3 is TGTGCCAGCAGCCAGGGGAGAGGAGATGGCTACACCTTC.

This clonotype was counted between two and nine times. This chain links TRBV7-9 with TRBJ2-3; D remains ambiguous. Germline CDR1 is SEHNR and CDR2 is FQNEAQ (reference sequence). Trimming pared 1 base from V and 4 bases from J, leaving 9 bases between. This CDR3 spans 14 amino acids. This CDR3 reads CASSLGVGSDTQYF. CDR3 DNA: TGTGCCAGCAGCTTAGGGGTAGGGTCAGATACGCAGTATTTT.

The J gene is TRBJ2-1, the V gene TRBV28; tentatively, D is TRBD1 (6 bases). The CDR3 consists of 11 residues. The germline V gene has CDR1 MDHEN and CDR2 SYDVKM. Trimming took off 8 bases at V and 6 bases at J, with 8 bases between the two ends. The CDR3 is CASGRGNEQFF. CDR3 nucleotide sequence: TGTGCCAGCGGCAGGGGCAATGAGCAGTTCTTC.

J is TRBJ2-5 and V is TRBV27; no clear D gene. Germline V gene data show CDR1 as MNHEY and CDR2 as SMNVEV (reference sequence). V was clipped by 6 bases and J by 5 bases, with 13 bases between them. The CDR3 has 13 residues. CDR3 in amino acids: CASRTHGWETQYF. The CDR3, as DNA: TGTGCCAGCAGGACCCATGGATGGGAGACCCAGTACTTC.

V usage is TRBV6-6 and J usage is TRBJ2-1; 9 nucleotides match TRBD2. Germline-derived CDR1 and CDR2 are MNHNY and SVGAGI (reference sequence). V was clipped by 2 bases and J by 5 bases; unmatched bases: 7. CDR3 size: 16 residues. Here the CDR3 DNA reads TGTGCCAGCAGTTACGCCCTTGCGGGGGGGGACAATGAGCAGTTCTTC. It yields the protein CASSYALAGGDNEQFF.

The chain links TRBV12-3 or TRBV12-4 to TRBJ2-3, with TRBD1 identical over 7 bases. The junction had 9 bases not matched to a gene; V was cut back by 7 bases and J by 5 bases. The length of the CDR3 is 14 residues. DNA for the CDR3: TGTGCCAGCACTTTTGACAGGGCCGGAGATACGCAGTATTTT. It is translated as CASTFDRAGDTQYF.

The table lists this clonotype with a few counts. This chain connects TRBV15 to TRBJ2-7, with D possibly TRBD1 on 5 matching bases. The CDR3 length is 16 residues. The V gene's germline CDR1 is LNHNV and CDR2 YYDKDF (reference sequence). Trimming removed 0 bases at V and 3 bases at J, with 15 bases between. CDR3 sequence (DNA): TGTGCCACCAGCAGAGATTCGGGCAGGGAACTCTACGAGCAGTACTTC. It codes for CATSRDSGRELYEQYF.

The V and J genes are TRBV9 and TRBJ1-2, with D maybe TRBD1 (5 bases). CDR3 length equals 15 residues. With 4 bases removed from V and 4 bases from J, the gap between germline ends came to 17 bases. The germline gives CDR1 SGDLS, CDR2 YYNGEE. CDR3 amino acids: CASSPVRGLPYGYTF. The CDR3 bases are TGTGCCAGCAGCCCGGTTCGGGGACTGCCCTATGGCTACACCTTC. Based on the CDR3 plus reference TRBV9 and TRBJ1-2, the full variable domain is DSGVTQTPKHLITATGQRVTLRCSPRSGDLSVYWYQQSLDQGLQFLIQYYNGEERAKGNILERFSAQQFPDLHSELNLSSLELGDSALYFCASSPVRGLPYGYTFGSGTRLTVV.

Details on this clonotype: Sequence at one end of the junction differs from germline and may be a read error. The gene calls are TRBV12-3 or TRBV12-4 and TRBJ1-1, with 8 bases fitting TRBD1. The CDR3 is 13 residues long. The CDR3 protein is CSSSLGKDRVAFF. The CDR3 coding sequence is TGTTCCAGCAGTTTAGGCAAGGACAGGGTAGCTTTCTTT.

The rearrangement joins TRBV7-9 to TRBJ2-1, with 7 bases aligning to TRBD2. Germline trimming cut 5 bases from V and 3 bases from J; bases unmatched to any gene: 7. The CDR3 spans 15 residues. Germline values: CDR1 SEHNR, CDR2 FQNEAQ (reference sequence). CDR3 sequence reads: CASSQGLVVYNEQFF. CDR3 in DNA: TGTGCCAGCAGCCAAGGACTAGTGGTCTACAATGAGCAGTTCTTC.

The J gene is TRBJ1-1, the V gene TRBV29-1; D is ambiguous. V was trimmed by 4 bases and J by 0 bases, leaving 9 bases between them. This CDR3 region has 13 residues. Germline CDR1 and CDR2: SQVTM and ANQGSEA. CDR3 coding DNA: TGCAGCGTTGGGGTGGGCATGAACACTGAAGCTTTCTTT. Its protein is CSVGVGMNTEAFF.

The J gene is TRBJ2-7, the V gene TRBV5-4; D remains unclear. The CDR3 has 15 amino acids. The germline gives CDR1 SGHNT, CDR2 YYREEE (reference sequence). V lost 0 bases and J lost 0, with 10 bases in between. CDR3 nucleotide sequence: TGTGCCAGCAGCTTGGACGGGCGACTCTCCTACGAGCAGTACTTC. This gives the protein CASSLDGRLSYEQYF.

In its sample, this clonotype was seen once. The CDR3 coding sequence is TGTGCCAGCAGGGACCTTTGGGAGCAGTACTTC. The encoded protein is CASRDLWEQYF. J is TRBJ2-7 and V is TRBV6-2 or TRBV6-3; D not certain. Trimming cost V 6 bases and J 7 bases, with 10 bases left between them. The CDR3 has 11 amino acids. Germline loops: CDR1 MNHEY, CDR2 SVGEGT.

The chain recombines TRBV12-3 or TRBV12-4 with TRBJ2-1; D not resolved. V was pared by 3 bases and J by 14 bases, with 11 bases between. The CDR3 totals 11 residues. CDR3 loop: CASSFLKFKFF. The CDR3 DNA is TGTGCCAGCAGTTTCCTTAAGTTCAAGTTCTTC.

This clonotype was seen only a few times. The J gene is TRBJ2-7, the V gene TRBV29-1, with TRBD1 matching over 9 bases. The CDR3 contains 13 residues. V dropped 7 bases and J dropped 2; count of bases not matched to a gene: 6. In germline, CDR1 is SQVTM, CDR2 ANQGSEA. The CDR3 nucleotides read TGCAGCGCCGAGGGACAGGGAACCTACGAGCAGTACTTC. This sequence encodes CSAEGQGTYEQYF.

V and J are TRBV5-4 and TRBJ2-7; 9 bases map to TRBD1. The DNA end lines up better with TRBJ2-4; the J call may be wrong. CDR3 length: 16 amino acids. Germline V gene sequence: CDR1 SGHNT, CDR2 YYREEE (reference sequence). The CDR3 region is CASSSGQGVVENIQYF. CDR3 in DNA: TGTGCCAGCAGCTCGGGACAGGGAGTTGTGGAAAACATTCAGTACTTC.

The sample holds one count of this clonotype. The V gene is TRBV5-1, the J gene TRBJ2-5; 7 positions agree with TRBD2. Germline V lookup: CDR1 SGHRS, CDR2 YFSETQ. The V and J ends lost 3 bases and 5 bases, in that order; junction bases with no gene match: 13. The CDR3 covers 16 residues. The CDR3 DNA sequence: TGCGCCAGCAGCTGGGGGTCTGCGGGGGACGGGGAGACCCAGTACTTC. It translates to CASSWGSAGDGETQYF.

This chain uses TRBV20-1 with TRBJ1-1, with D perhaps matching TRBD1 (5 bases). CDR3 size: 15 residues. The germline gives CDR1 DFQATT, CDR2 SNEGSKA (reference sequence). Trimming stripped 5 bases from V and 1 base from J, with 17 bases between. Here the CDR3 reads CSAQQEIGRNTEAFF. In DNA form, the CDR3 reads TGCAGTGCTCAACAGGAGATCGGACGGAACACTGAAGCTTTCTTT.

CDR3 nucleotide sequence: TGCAGCGTTGAATTGACAGTGAACACTGAAGCTTTCTTT. Amino acid sequence: CSVELTVNTEAFF. The rearrangement links TRBV29-1 to TRBJ1-1, with a tentative D call TRBD1 (5 bases). This CDR3 comprises 13 residues. CDR1 and CDR2 from the germline V gene are SQVTM and ANQGSEA. The V end lost 2 bases, the J end lost 0 bases, and 7 bases lay between the germline ends.

The chain joins TRBV6-2 or TRBV6-3 to TRBJ2-7, with no clear D. Trimming took off 0 bases at V and 2 bases at J, with 14 bases between the two ends. This CDR3 is built from 16 residues. Germline V gives CDR1 MNHEY, CDR2 SVGEGT. CDR3 region: CASSYSIPGRPYEQYF. CDR3 coding DNA: TGTGCCAGCAGTTACTCGATCCCCGGCAGGCCCTACGAGCAGTACTTC.

This clonotype was found a few times. The chain is built from TRBV20-1 and TRBJ2-5; D is unclear. Trimming pared 3 bases from V and 1 base from J, leaving 12 bases between. Germline values: CDR1 DFQATT, CDR2 SNEGSKA (reference sequence). This CDR3 has 14 residues. CDR3 in DNA: TGCAGTGCTAGTCCCCAGGTCCTCCAAGAGACCCAGTACTTC. As protein: CSASPQVLQETQYF.